The 26 T cell receptor beta chains in this list originate from one sample, sequenced in a study of blood T cell repertoires in COVID-19. The data were produced by immunoSEQ multiplex PCR, yet TCRdb's version contains in-frame clones alone and is incomplete. The data contain tens of thousands of clones, more than 75% of them singletons. Specimen: peripheral blood. These receptors were obtained from a human donor in a cohort sampled during active COVID-19.

The CDR3 DNA is TGTGCCAGCAGCCAAGGATCAGGACTCGGCAATCAGCCCCAGCATTTT. This sequence encodes CASSQGSGLGNQPQHF. The chain joins TRBV4-2 to TRBJ1-5, with D hard to call. The V gene's germline CDR1 is LGHNA and CDR2 YNFKEQ. The CDR3 consists of 16 residues. Trimming took 1 base from V and 2 from J, leaving 12 bases between them.

The chain has TRBV29-1 and TRBJ1-2, with 7 bases identical to TRBD1. The germline V gene encodes CDR1 SQVTM and CDR2 ANQGSEA. V dropped 4 bases and J dropped 4; count of bases not matched to a gene: 6. This CDR3 spans 13 amino acids. CDR3 in amino acids: CSVGEPGGYGYTF. The CDR3 region has the DNA TGCAGCGTTGGGGAACCAGGGGGCTATGGCTACACCTTC.

Points on this clone: The junction and the germline gene differ at one end; a read error may be behind it. J is TRBJ2-3 and V is TRBV5-1; the match to TRBD2 covers 11 bases. CDR3 size: 12 residues. Germline lookup yields CDR1 SGHRS and CDR2 YFSETQ. The CDR3 reads CSRGLAAYTQYF. DNA for the CDR3: TGCTCCAGGGGACTAGCGGCTTATACGCAGTATTTT.

The chain recombines TRBV6-1 with TRBJ1-2; 7 bases fit TRBD1. The J segment lost 5 bases and the V segment lost 1 base, leaving 4 bases of the junction unmatched. The germline gives CDR1 MNHNS, CDR2 SASEGT. The CDR3 contains 14 residues. The CDR3, as DNA: TGTGCCAGCAGTGAAGTGGGGACAGCATATGGCTACACCTTC. Protein: CASSEVGTAYGYTF.

This chain's CDR3 is CASSPLAGGSTDTQYF. DNA of the CDR3: TGTGCCAGCAGCCCCTTAGCGGGGGGGAGCACAGATACGCAGTATTTT. The rearrangement links TRBV5-7 to TRBJ2-3; 11 nucleotides match TRBD2. TRBV5-7 is sorted into the ORF group, with uncertain function. CDR3 length: 16 amino acids. V shed 4 bases and J 0 bases; nucleotides not matched to a gene: 4.

This clone was detected once. The chain recombines TRBV5-6 with TRBJ2-7; D not certain. The CDR3 totals 13 residues. The germline V and J ends were trimmed by 3 bases and 2 bases, with 9 bases remaining between them. Germline loops: CDR1 SGHDT, CDR2 YYEEEE. The CDR3 nucleotides read TGTGCCAGCAGCTACTTCGGTCCCTACGAGCAGTACTTC. Amino acids: CASSYFGPYEQYF.

V gene TRBV10-3 combines with J gene TRBJ1-2, with 7 bases matching TRBD1. V lost 0 bases to trimming and J lost 5 bases; unmatched junction nucleotides: 6. CDR1 is ENHRY and CDR2 is SYGVKD in the germline V gene. There are 15 residues in the CDR3. CDR3 region: CAISESTGSTYGYTF. The DNA of the CDR3 is TGTGCCATCAGTGAGTCGACAGGGAGTACATATGGCTACACCTTC.

This clone was observed once. V and J are TRBV5-1 and TRBJ1-1; no clear D. Germline-derived CDR1 and CDR2 are SGHRS and YFSETQ. CDR3 length equals 14 residues. The germline V and J ends were trimmed by 4 bases and 3 bases, with 13 bases remaining between them. The CDR3 reads CASSRGGFDTEAFF. CDR3 bases: TGCGCCAGCAGCCGCGGTGGCTTTGACACTGAAGCTTTCTTT.

V usage is TRBV7-2 and J usage is TRBJ1-3; tentatively, D is TRBD1 (6 bases). The V end was cut by 5 bases, the J end by 1 base, with 12 bases between. Germline V CDR1 and CDR2: SGHTA, FQGNSA. There are 15 residues in the CDR3. The CDR3 bases are TGTGCCAGCAGCCCGATAACAGGGTCTGGAAACACCATATATTTT. Its translation: CASSPITGSGNTIYF.

The J gene is TRBJ2-3, the V gene TRBV14; TRBD2 agrees at 10 bases. The CDR3 contains 17 residues. J was trimmed by 4 bases and V by 0 bases; bases with no gene match: 7. The germline V gene has CDR1 SGHDN and CDR2 FVKESK. In DNA form, the CDR3 reads TGTGCCAGCAGCCAAGATGGATGGCTAGCGGGAGCAGATACGCAGTATTTT. This translates into CASSQDGWLAGADTQYF.

CDR3 in DNA: TGTGCCAGCTCACCACTCCCCTCGGAGGGGAGAGGGCCCCAGCATTTT. Protein: CASSPLPSEGRGPQHF. V and J are TRBV18 and TRBJ1-5, with D possibly matching TRBD1 (5 bases). Germline CDR1 reads KGHSH; CDR2 reads LQKENI. With 1 base removed from V and 9 bases from J, the gap between germline ends came to 19 bases. The CDR3 has 16 residues.

CDR3 residues: CASSFGGSSYNEQFF. The CDR3 DNA reads TGTGCCAGCAGCTTTGGAGGGAGCTCCTACAATGAGCAGTTCTTC. The chain joins TRBV5-4 to TRBJ2-1, with D possibly TRBD2 on 6 matching bases. CDR3 length: 15 amino acids. Germline V lookup: CDR1 SGHNT, CDR2 YYREEE (reference sequence). Trimming cost V 2 bases and J 0 bases, with 9 bases left between them.

In this sample, this clone turned up a few times. This sequence joins TRBV5-1 and TRBJ2-1; D possibly corresponds to TRBD2 (6 bases). The CDR3 sequence is 14 residues long. V lost 0 bases, J lost 9 bases, and 13 bases lay in between. Germline CDR1 and CDR2: SGHRS and YFSETQ. The CDR3: CASSLALGGLEQFF. The DNA of the CDR3 is TGCGCCAGCAGCTTGGCCCTTGGGGGACTTGAGCAGTTCTTC.

This rearrangement joins TRBV7-6 to TRBJ2-2, with 14 bases fitting TRBD2. With V trimmed by 3 bases and J by 4 bases, 7 bases remained unmatched. The CDR3 totals 18 residues. CDR1 is SGHVS and CDR2 is FNYEAQ in the germline V gene. CDR3 loop: CASSFGLAGGGGTGELFF. The CDR3 nucleotides read TGTGCCAGCAGCTTCGGACTAGCGGGGGGCGGTGGCACCGGGGAGCTGTTTTTT.

V and J are TRBV5-6 and TRBJ2-7; possible D gene TRBD1, 6 bases. The CDR3 consists of 14 residues. Deletions cut 1 base from V and 5 bases from J, with 13 bases between. Germline V gene sequence: CDR1 SGHDT, CDR2 YYEEEE. The CDR3 nucleotides are TGTGCCAGCAGCTTGTCAGGGGCGAGTCACGAGCAGTACTTC. The encoded protein is CASSLSGASHEQYF.

This clone was observed a handful of times. This chain joins TRBV30 and TRBJ2-1; TRBD2 agrees at 8 bases. Trimming removed 3 bases from V and 3 bases from J; junction bases left unmatched: 10. In germline, CDR1 is GTSNPN, CDR2 SVGIG (reference sequence). This CDR3 spans 16 amino acids. The CDR3 spells CAWSLTGTRVYNEQFF. DNA for the CDR3: TGTGCCTGGAGCCTTACCGGGACTAGAGTCTACAATGAGCAGTTCTTC.

This clone was seen only once. This chain uses TRBV7-9 with TRBJ2-5, with D possibly TRBD2 on 6 matching bases. Germline CDR1 reads SEHNR; CDR2 reads FQNEAQ (reference sequence). The V end was cut by 2 bases, the J end by 1 base, with 14 bases between. The CDR3 covers 16 residues. In DNA form, the CDR3 reads TGTGCCAGCAGCTTATTCGGCGGGATCGTCCAAGAGACCCAGTACTTC. This translates into CASSLFGGIVQETQYF. The full variable domain, in which reference TRBV7-9 and TRBJ2-5 provide the parts outside the CDR3, is DTGVSQNPRHKITKRGQNVTFRCDPISEHNRLYWYRQTLGQGPEFLTYFQNEAQLEKSRLLSDRFSAERPKGSFSTLEIQRTEQGDSAMYLCASSLFGGIVQETQYFGPGTRLLVL.

CDR3 sequence (DNA): TGCGCCAGCAGGGGAGGGGACAATCAGCCCCAGCATTTT. This codes for CASRGGDNQPQHF. This chain joins TRBV5-1 and TRBJ1-5; D may be TRBD1 (5 bases). Germline-derived CDR1 and CDR2 are SGHRS and YFSETQ. With 5 bases removed from V and 3 bases from J, the gap between germline ends came to 9 bases. This CDR3 has 13 residues.

The V call is TRBV10-3, the J call TRBJ1-1; TRBD1 is a possible D gene (6 bases). V dropped 10 bases and J dropped 5 bases, with 26 bases sitting between them. The CDR3 runs to 16 residues. CDR1 and CDR2 from the germline V gene are ENHRY and SYGVKD. The CDR3 here is CATSPDPIGTRTEAFF. The CDR3, as DNA: TGTGCCACCTCGCCCGATCCCATCGGGACACGAACTGAAGCTTTCTTT.

This chain connects TRBV6-5 to TRBJ2-1; 11 nucleotides match TRBD2. CDR1 MNHEY and CDR2 SVGAGI come from the germline V gene. The CDR3 has 14 amino acids. The J segment lost 8 bases and the V segment lost 11 bases, leaving 11 bases of the junction unmatched. For the CDR3, the DNA is TGTGCCTCCAAGGGGCTAGCGGGAGGAGATGAGCAGTTCTTC. Protein sequence: CASKGLAGGDEQFF.

The gene calls are TRBV19 and TRBJ2-2; possibly TRBD1 for D (5 bases). The CDR3 is made up of 15 amino acids. Germline V lookup: CDR1 LNHDA, CDR2 SQIVND (reference sequence). Trimming left V 5 bases short and J 5 bases short, with 15 bases between. The CDR3 loop reads CASSWWGSGTGELFF. The CDR3 DNA reads TGTGCCAGTAGTTGGTGGGGTTCAGGGACCGGGGAGCTGTTTTTT.

DNA of the CDR3: TGCGCCAGCAGCCCGGGATCTAGCGGGACAAACGAGCAGTACTTC. This encodes CASSPGSSGTNEQYF. The V call is TRBV5-1, the J call TRBJ2-7; 9 nucleotides align to TRBD2. The trim removed 4 bases at V and 5 bases at J, leaving 10 bases unmatched. The CDR3 is 15 residues long. CDR1 and CDR2 (germline): SGHRS, YFSETQ. Full variable domain (outside the CDR3, taken from reference TRBV5-1 and TRBJ2-7): KAGVTQTPRYLIKTRGQQVTLSCSPISGHRSVSWYQQTPGQGLQFLFEYFSETQRNKGNFPGRFSGRQFSNSRSEMNVSTLELGDSALYLCASSPGSSGTNEQYFGPGTRLTVT.

This chain joins TRBV7-3 and TRBJ2-7; 9 bases agree with TRBD1. Germline CDR1 and CDR2: SGHTA and FQGTGA. The CDR3 sequence is 13 residues long. The V gene end was trimmed by 5 bases and the J gene end by 4 bases; junction bases not matched to a gene: 3. The CDR3 nucleotides are TGTGCCAGCAGCGGGACAGGGTCATACGAGCAGTACTTC. This translates into CASSGTGSYEQYF. The variable domain in full, completed from reference TRBV7-3 and TRBJ2-7, reads GAGVSQTPSNKVTEKGKYVELRCDPISGHTALYWYRQSLGQGPEFLIYFQGTGAADDSGLPNDRFFAVRPEGSVSTLKIQRTERGDSAVYLCASSGTGSYEQYFGPGTRLTVT.

This chain joins TRBV11-2 and TRBJ1-2; TRBD1 matches 11 bases. Trimming at V came to 5 bases and at J to 8 bases, leaving 4 bases not matched to a gene. The V gene's germline CDR1 is SGHAT and CDR2 FQNNGV. This CDR3 is built from 13 residues. CDR3 nucleotides: TGTGCCAGCAGCGCTGGACAGGGGGCGGGCTACACCTTC. As protein: CASSAGQGAGYTF.

The chain couples TRBV6-5 to TRBJ1-5; 7 nucleotides line up with TRBD1. CDR1 and CDR2 (germline): MNHEY, SVGAGI. After removal of 5 bases from V and 5 bases from J, the junction contained 3 bases not matched to a gene. This CDR3 is built from 13 residues. The CDR3, as DNA: TGTGCCAGCAGTAACGACAGGGATCAGCCCCAGCATTTT. Translated, it gives CASSNDRDQPQHF.

The J gene is TRBJ2-7, the V gene TRBV6-5; the match to TRBD2 covers 9 bases. The J segment lost 2 bases and the V segment lost 9 bases, leaving 11 bases of the junction unmatched. CDR3 length equals 15 residues. Germline assignment: CDR1 MNHEY and CDR2 SVGAGI. The CDR3, as DNA: TGTGCCAGTAAGCCAGCGGGAGGTCCGACCTACGAGCAGTACTTC. This encodes CASKPAGGPTYEQYF.